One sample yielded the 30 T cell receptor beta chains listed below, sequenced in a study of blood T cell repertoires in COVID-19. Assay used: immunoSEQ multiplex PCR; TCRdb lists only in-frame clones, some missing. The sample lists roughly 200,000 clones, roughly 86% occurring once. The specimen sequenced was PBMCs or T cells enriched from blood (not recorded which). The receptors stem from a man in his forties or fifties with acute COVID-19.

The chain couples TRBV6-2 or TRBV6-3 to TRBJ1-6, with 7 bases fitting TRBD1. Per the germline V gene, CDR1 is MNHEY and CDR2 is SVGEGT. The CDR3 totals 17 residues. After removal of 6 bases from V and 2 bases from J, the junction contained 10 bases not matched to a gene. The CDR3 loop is CASSLVAGGAYNSPLHF. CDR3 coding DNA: TGTGCCAGCAGCCTTGTGGCAGGGGGAGCCTATAATTCACCCCTCCACTTT.

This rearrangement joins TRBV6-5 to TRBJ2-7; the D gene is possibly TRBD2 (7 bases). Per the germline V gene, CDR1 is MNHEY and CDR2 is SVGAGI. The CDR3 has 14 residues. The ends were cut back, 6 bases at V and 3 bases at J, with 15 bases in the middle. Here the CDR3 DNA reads TGTGCCAGCAGGAGGGGAGGGGGTCGCTACGAGCAGTACTTC. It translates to CASRRGGGRYEQYF.

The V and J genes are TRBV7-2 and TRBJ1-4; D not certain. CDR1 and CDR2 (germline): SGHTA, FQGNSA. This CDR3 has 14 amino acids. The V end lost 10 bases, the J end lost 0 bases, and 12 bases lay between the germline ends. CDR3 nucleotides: TGTGCCACCGAACCAGGCCCAACTAATGAAAAACTGTTTTTT. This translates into CATEPGPTNEKLFF.

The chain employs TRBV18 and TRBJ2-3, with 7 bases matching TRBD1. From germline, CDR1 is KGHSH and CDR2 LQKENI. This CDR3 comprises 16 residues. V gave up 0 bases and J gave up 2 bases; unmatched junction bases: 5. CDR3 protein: CASSPPAQGNTDTQYF. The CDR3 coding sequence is TGTGCCAGCTCACCACCGGCACAGGGGAACACAGATACGCAGTATTTT.

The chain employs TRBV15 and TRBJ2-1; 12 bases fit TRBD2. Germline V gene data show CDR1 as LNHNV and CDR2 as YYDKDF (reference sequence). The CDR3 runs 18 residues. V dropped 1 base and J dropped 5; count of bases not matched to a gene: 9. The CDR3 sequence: CATSRGETSGRLDNEQFF. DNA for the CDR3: TGTGCCACCAGCAGAGGGGAGACTAGCGGGAGACTTGACAATGAGCAGTTCTTC.

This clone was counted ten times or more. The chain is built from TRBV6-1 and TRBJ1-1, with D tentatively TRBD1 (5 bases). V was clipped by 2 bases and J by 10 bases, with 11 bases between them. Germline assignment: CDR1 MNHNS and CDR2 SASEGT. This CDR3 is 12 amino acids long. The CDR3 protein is CASSEYSDRAFF. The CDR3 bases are TGTGCCAGCAGTGAATACTCAGACAGAGCTTTCTTT.

CDR3: CASSFLEGARETQYF. CDR3 nucleotide sequence: TGTGCCAGCAGCTTTCTGGAGGGGGCGCGGGAGACCCAGTACTTC. V usage is TRBV11-2 and J usage is TRBJ2-5; tentative D call: TRBD1 (7 bases). The germline V gene has CDR1 SGHAT and CDR2 FQNNGV. Trimming removed 3 bases at V and 5 bases at J, with 16 bases between. The CDR3 has 15 amino acids.

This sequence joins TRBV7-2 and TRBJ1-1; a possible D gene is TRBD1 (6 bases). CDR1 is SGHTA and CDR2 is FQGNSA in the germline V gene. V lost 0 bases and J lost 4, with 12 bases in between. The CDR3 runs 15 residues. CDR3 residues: CASSLAPQGFTEAFF. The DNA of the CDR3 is TGTGCCAGCAGCTTAGCTCCTCAGGGGTTCACTGAAGCTTTCTTT.

CDR3 coding DNA: TGTGCCAGCAGCTTTCTGGTACAGGAAACGAACACCGGGGAGCTGTTTTTT. This encodes CASSFLVQETNTGELFF. The rearrangement links TRBV7-9 to TRBJ2-2, with D perhaps matching TRBD1 (5 bases). The CDR3 has 17 amino acids. Germline CDR1 is SEHNR and CDR2 is FQNEAQ (reference sequence). V lost 3 bases and J lost 0, with 14 bases in between.

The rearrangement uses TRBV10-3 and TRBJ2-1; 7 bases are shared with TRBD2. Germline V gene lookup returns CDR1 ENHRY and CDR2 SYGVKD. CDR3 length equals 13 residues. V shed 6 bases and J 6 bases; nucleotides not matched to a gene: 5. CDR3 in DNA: TGTGCCATCAGCCTGTCGGGGGGCAATGAGCAGTTCTTC. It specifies CAISLSGGNEQFF.

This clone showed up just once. CDR3 bases: TGTGCCAGCTCTCTGAGGTGGGGCACAGATACGCAGTATTTT. Translation: CASSLRWGTDTQYF. The chain joins TRBV18 to TRBJ2-3; D not certain. V shed 6 bases and J shed 1 base, with 11 bases lying between them. This CDR3 has 14 amino acids. Germline loops: CDR1 KGHSH, CDR2 LQKENI.

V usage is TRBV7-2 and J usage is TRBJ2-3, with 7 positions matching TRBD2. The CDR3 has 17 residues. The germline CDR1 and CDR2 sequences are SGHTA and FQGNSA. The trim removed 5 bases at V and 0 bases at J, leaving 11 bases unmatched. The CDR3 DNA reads TGTGCCAGCAGCCTCGAGTTTTCTAGCGGAAGCACAGATACGCAGTATTTT. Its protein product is CASSLEFSSGSTDTQYF.

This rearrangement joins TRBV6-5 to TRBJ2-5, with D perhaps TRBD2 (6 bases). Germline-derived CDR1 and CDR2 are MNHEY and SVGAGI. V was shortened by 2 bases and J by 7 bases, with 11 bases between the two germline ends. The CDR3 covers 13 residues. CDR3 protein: CASSYAGRGTQYF. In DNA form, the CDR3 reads TGTGCCAGCAGTTACGCGGGGCGCGGGACCCAGTACTTC.

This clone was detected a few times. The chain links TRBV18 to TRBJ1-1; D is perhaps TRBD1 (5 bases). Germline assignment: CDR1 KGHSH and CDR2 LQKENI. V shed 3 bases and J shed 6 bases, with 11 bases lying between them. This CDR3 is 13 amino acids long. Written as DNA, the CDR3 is TGTGCCAGCTCACCTGGGCAGGGCTCTGAAGCTTTCTTT. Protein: CASSPGQGSEAFF.

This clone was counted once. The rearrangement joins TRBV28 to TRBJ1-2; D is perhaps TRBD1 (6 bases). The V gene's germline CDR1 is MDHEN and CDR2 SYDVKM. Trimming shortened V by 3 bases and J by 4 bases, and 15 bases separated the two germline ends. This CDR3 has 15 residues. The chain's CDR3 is CASSFSGAGSYGYTF. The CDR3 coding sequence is TGTGCCAGCAGTTTTTCAGGGGCAGGTTCCTATGGCTACACCTTC.

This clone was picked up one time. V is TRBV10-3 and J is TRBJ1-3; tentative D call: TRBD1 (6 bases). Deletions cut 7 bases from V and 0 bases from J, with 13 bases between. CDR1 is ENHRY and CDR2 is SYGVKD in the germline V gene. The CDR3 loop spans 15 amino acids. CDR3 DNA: TGTGCCATCAATACGGGGGGCGGCTCTGGAAACACCATATATTTT. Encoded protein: CAINTGGGSGNTIYF.

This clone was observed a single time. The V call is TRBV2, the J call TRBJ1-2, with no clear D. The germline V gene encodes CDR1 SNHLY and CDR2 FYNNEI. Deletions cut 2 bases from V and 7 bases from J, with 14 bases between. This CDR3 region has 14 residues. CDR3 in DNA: TGTGCCAGCAGTGAACCCAGTTCCGGGGTTGGCTACACCTTC. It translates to CASSEPSSGVGYTF.

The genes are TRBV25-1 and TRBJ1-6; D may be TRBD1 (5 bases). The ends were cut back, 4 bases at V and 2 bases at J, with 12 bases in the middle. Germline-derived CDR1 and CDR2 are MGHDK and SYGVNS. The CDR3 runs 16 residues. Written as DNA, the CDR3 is TGTGCCAGCAGTGCCCAGGGTTCACCCTATAATTCACCCCTCCACTTT. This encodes CASSAQGSPYNSPLHF.

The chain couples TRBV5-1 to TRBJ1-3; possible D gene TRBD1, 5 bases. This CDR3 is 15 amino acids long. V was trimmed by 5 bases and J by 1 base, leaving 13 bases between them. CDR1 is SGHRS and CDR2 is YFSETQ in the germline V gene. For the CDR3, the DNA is TGCGCCAGCAGTCGTGGGGAGGGGTCTGGAAACACCATATATTTT. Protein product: CASSRGEGSGNTIYF. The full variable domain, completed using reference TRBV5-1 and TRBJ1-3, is KAGVTQTPRYLIKTRGQQVTLSCSPISGHRSVSWYQQTPGQGLQFLFEYFSETQRNKGNFPGRFSGRQFSNSRSEMNVSTLELGDSALYLCASSRGEGSGNTIYFGEGSWLTVV.

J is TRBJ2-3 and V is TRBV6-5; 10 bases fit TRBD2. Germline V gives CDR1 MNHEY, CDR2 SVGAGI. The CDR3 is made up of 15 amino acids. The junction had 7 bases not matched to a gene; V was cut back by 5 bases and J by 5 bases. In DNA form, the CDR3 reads TGTGCCAGCAGTCTCGTAGCGGGAGGAGGAGATACGCAGTATTTT. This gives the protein CASSLVAGGGDTQYF.

In DNA, the CDR3 is TGTGCCAGCAGAGATATAGACACTGAAGCTTTCTTT. Translated: CASRDIDTEAFF. V and J are TRBV6-5 and TRBJ1-1; no definite D call. This CDR3 contains 12 residues. From germline, CDR1 is MNHEY and CDR2 SVGAGI. V shed 6 bases and J shed 3 bases, with 8 bases lying between them.

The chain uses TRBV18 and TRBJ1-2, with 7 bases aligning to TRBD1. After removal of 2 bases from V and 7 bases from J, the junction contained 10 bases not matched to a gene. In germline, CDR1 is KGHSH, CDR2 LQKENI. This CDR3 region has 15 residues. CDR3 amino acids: CASSPNEEGAPGYTF. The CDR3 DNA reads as TGTGCCAGCTCACCAAATGAGGAGGGGGCTCCTGGCTACACCTTC.

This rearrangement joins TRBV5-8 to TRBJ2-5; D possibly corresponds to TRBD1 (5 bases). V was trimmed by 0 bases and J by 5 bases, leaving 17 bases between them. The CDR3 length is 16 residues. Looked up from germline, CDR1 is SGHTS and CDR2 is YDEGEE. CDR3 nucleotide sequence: TGTGCCAGCAGCTTGGGTCGGTTAGGGGTAGGCGAGACCCAGTACTTC. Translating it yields CASSLGRLGVGETQYF.

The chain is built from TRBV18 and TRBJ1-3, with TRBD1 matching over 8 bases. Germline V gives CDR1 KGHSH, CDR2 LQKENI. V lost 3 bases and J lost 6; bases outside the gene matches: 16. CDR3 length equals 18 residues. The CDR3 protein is CASSPGIRDRSGLNTIYF. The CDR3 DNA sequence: TGTGCCAGCTCACCCGGAATCCGGGACAGGTCCGGATTAAACACCATATATTTT.

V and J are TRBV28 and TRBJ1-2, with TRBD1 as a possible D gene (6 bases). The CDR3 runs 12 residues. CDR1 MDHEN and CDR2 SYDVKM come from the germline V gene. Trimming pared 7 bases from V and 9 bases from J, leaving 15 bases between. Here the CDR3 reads CASKSGENRYTF. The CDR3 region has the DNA TGTGCCAGCAAATCAGGGGAGAATCGCTACACCTTC.

The CDR3, as DNA: TGTGCCAGCAGCTCCACTGAGACCGGGGAGCTGTTTTTT. Protein: CASSSTETGELFF. The chain is built from TRBV7-9 and TRBJ2-2; D not resolved. The germline gives CDR1 SEHNR, CDR2 FQNEAQ (reference sequence). CDR3 size: 13 residues. Trimming pared 4 bases from V and 5 bases from J, leaving 8 bases between.

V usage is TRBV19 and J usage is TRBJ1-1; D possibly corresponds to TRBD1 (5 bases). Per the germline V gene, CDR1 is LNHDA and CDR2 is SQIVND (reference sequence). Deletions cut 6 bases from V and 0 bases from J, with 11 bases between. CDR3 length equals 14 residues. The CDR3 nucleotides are TGTGCCAGTAGACAGGATCCCTTGAACACTGAAGCTTTCTTT. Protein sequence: CASRQDPLNTEAFF.

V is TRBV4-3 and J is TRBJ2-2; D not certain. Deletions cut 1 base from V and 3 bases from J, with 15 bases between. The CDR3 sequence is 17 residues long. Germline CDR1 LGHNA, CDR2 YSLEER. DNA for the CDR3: TGCGCCAGCAGCCAAGTAGTGGCAGGTTGGGACACCGGGGAGCTGTTTTTT. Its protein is CASSQVVAGWDTGELFF.

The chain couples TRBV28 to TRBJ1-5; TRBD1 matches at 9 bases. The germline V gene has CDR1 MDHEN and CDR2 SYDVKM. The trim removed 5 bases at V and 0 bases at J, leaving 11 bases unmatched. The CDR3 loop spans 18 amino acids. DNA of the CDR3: TGTGCCAGCAGTCAAACGGGACAGGGAATTTATAGCAATCAGCCCCAGCATTTT. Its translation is CASSQTGQGIYSNQPQHF.

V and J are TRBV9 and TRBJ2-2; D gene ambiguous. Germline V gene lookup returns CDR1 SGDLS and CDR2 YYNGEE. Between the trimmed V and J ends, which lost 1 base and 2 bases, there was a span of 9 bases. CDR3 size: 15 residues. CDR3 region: CASSVSLSNTGELFF. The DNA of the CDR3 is TGTGCCAGCAGCGTATCGCTGAGCAACACCGGGGAGCTGTTTTTT.